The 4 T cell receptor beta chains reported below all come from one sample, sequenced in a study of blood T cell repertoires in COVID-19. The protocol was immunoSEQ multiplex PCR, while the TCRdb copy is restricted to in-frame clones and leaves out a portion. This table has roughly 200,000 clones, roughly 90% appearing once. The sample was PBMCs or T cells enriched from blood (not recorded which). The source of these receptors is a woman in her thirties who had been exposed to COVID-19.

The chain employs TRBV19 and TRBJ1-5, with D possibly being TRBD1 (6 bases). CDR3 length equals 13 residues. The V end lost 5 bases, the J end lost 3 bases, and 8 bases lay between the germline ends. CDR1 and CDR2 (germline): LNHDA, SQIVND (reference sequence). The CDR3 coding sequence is TGTGCCAGTAGTGGACAGAACAATCAGCCCCAGCATTTT. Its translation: CASSGQNNQPQHF.

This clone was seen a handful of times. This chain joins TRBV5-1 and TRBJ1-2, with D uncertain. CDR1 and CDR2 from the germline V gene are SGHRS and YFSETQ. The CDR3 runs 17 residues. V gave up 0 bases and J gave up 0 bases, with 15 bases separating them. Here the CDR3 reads CASSLEVSRPANYGYTF. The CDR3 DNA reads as TGCGCCAGCAGCTTGGAAGTCAGTCGTCCAGCTAACTATGGCTACACCTTC.

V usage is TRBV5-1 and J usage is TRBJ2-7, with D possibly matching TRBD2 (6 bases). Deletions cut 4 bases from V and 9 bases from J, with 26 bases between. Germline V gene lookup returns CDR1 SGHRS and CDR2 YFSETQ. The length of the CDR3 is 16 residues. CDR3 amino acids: CASSPMLTGTYTMQYF. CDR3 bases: TGCGCCAGCAGCCCAATGTTGACCGGGACTTACACGATGCAGTACTTC.

CDR3 in DNA: TGTGCCAGTAGTATAGCTAGCTTAGGCACAGATACGCAGTATTTT. Translating it yields CASSIASLGTDTQYF. The chain recombines TRBV19 with TRBJ2-3; tentatively, D is TRBD2 (5 bases). Per the germline V gene, CDR1 is LNHDA and CDR2 is SQIVND (reference sequence). This CDR3 has 15 residues. Trimming cost V 1 base and J 1 base, with 9 bases left between them.